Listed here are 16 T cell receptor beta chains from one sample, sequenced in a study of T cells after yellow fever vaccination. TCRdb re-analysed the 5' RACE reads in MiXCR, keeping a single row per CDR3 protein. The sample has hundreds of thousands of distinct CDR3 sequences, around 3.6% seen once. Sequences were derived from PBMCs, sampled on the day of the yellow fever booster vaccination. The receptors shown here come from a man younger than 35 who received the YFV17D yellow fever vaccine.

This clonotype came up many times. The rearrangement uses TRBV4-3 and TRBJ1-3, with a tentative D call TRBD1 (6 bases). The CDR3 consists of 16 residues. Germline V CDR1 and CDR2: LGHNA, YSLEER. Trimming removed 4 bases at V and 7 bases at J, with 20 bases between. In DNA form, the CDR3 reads TGCGCCAGCAGCCCCACTCCGGCAGGGGTGGGGAACACCATATATTTT. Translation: CASSPTPAGVGNTIYF.

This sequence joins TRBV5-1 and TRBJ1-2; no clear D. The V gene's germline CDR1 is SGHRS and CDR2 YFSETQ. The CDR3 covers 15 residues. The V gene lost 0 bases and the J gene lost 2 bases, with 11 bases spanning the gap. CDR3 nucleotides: TGCGCCAGCAGCTTGGTTCCGGTAACAAACTATGGCTACACCTTC. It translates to CASSLVPVTNYGYTF.

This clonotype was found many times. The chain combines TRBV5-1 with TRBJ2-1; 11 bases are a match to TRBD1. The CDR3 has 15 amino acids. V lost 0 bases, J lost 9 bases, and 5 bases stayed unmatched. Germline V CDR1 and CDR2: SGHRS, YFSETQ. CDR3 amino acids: CASSLAGQGVREQFF. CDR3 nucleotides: TGCGCCAGCAGCTTGGCGGGACAGGGGGTGCGTGAGCAGTTCTTC.

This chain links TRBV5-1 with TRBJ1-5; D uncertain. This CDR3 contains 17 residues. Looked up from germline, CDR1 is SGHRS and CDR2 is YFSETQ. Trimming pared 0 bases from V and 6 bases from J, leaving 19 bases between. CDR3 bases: TGCGCCAGCAGCTTGGGACCTCTCGGGCCCTTCACTCAGCCCCAGCATTTT. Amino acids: CASSLGPLGPFTQPQHF.

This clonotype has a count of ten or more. The CDR3, as DNA: TGCGCCAGCAGGATTGGAGGTCAGGGCAACCCCAAGGCATATGGCTACACCTTC. It yields the protein CASRIGGQGNPKAYGYTF. The V gene is TRBV5-1, the J gene TRBJ1-2, with D perhaps matching TRBD1 (5 bases). CDR1 is SGHRS and CDR2 is YFSETQ in the germline V gene. This CDR3 has 18 residues. Trimming left V 5 bases short and J 5 bases short, with 28 bases between.

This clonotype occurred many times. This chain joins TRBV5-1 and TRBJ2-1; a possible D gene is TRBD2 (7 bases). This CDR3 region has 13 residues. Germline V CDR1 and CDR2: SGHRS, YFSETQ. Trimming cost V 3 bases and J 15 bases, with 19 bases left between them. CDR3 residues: CASSSDGGPVWFF. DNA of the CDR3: TGCGCCAGCAGCTCCGACGGGGGGCCCGTCTGGTTCTTC.

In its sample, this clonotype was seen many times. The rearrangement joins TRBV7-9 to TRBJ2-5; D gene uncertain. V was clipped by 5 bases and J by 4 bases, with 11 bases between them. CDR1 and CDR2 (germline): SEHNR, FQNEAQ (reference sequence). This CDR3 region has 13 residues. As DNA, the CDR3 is TGTGCCAGCAGCGCTAACACTGGAGAGACCCAGTACTTC. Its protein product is CASSANTGETQYF.

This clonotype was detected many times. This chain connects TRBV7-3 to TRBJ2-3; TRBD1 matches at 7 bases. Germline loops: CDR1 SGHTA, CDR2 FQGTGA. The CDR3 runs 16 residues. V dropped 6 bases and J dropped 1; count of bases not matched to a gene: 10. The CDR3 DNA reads TGTGCCAGCAGTCCCCAGGGGGACAGACGCACAGATACGCAGTATTTT. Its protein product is CASSPQGDRRTDTQYF.

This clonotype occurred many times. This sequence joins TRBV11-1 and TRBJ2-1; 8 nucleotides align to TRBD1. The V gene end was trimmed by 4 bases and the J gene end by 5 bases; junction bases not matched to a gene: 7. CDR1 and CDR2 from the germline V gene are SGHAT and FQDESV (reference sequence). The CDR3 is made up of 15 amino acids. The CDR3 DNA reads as TGTGCCAGCAGCTCCGGACAGGGTTTGGACAATGAGCAGTTCTTC. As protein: CASSSGQGLDNEQFF. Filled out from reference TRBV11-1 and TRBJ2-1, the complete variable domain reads EAEVAQSPRYKITEKSQAVAFWCDPISGHATLYWYRQILGQGPELLVQFQDESVVDDSQLPKDRFSAERLKGVDSTLKIQPAELGDSAMYLCASSSGQGLDNEQFFGPGTRLTVL.

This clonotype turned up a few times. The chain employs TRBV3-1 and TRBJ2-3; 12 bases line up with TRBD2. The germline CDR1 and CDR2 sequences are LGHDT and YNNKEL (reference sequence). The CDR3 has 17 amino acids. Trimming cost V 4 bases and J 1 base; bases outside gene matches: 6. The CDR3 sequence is CASSPFWTSGGTDTQYF. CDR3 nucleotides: TGTGCCAGCAGCCCTTTCTGGACTAGCGGGGGCACAGATACGCAGTATTTT.

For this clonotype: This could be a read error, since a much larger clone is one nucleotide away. In DNA form, the CDR3 reads TGCGCCAGCAGCCCAGGAGCTAGACGGACCGGGGAGCTGATTTTT. Its protein is CASSPGARRTGELIF. The V call is TRBV4-3, the J call TRBJ2-2; perhaps TRBD2 as D (5 bases). Germline CDR1 is LGHNA and CDR2 is YSLEER. CDR3 length: 15 residues.

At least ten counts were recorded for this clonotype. This chain's CDR3 is CASSGPAGAQYF. The CDR3 nucleotides are TGTGCCAGCAGCGGCCCAGCGGGGGCTCAGTACTTC. The V call is TRBV7-2, the J call TRBJ2-5; TRBD2 matches at 8 bases. CDR3 length: 12 amino acids. V lost 5 bases and J lost 11; bases outside the gene matches: 7. CDR1 and CDR2 from the germline V gene are SGHTA and FQGNSA.

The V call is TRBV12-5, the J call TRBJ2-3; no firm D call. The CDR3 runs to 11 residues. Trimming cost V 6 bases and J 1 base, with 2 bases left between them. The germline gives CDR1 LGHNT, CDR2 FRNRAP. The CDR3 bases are TGTGCTAGTGGGCGCACAGATACGCAGTATTTT. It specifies CASGRTDTQYF. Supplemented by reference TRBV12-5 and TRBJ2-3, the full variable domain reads DARVTQTPRHKVTEMGQEVTMRCQPILGHNTVFWYRQTMMQGLELLAYFRNRAPLDDSGMPKDRFSAEMPDATLATLKIQPSEPRDSAVYFCASGRTDTQYFGPGTRLTVL.

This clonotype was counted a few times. The CDR3 sequence: CASSLSTGAPIPSYEQYF. The CDR3 DNA is TGTGCCAGCAGCTTAAGTACGGGGGCGCCGATACCATCCTACGAGCAGTACTTC. The V gene is TRBV5-6, the J gene TRBJ2-7; tentatively, D is TRBD1 or TRBD2 (6 bases each). Deletions cut 2 bases from V and 1 base from J, with 22 bases between. The V gene's germline CDR1 is SGHDT and CDR2 YYEEEE. The CDR3 is 18 residues long.

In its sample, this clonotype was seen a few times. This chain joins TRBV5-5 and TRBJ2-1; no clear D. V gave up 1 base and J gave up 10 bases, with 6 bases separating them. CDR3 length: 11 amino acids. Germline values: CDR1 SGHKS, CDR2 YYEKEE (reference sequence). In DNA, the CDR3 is TGTGCCAGCAGCTTGTACCAAGAGCAGTTCTTC. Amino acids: CASSLYQEQFF.

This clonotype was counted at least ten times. In DNA form, the CDR3 reads TGTGCCAGCAGTGCGCCCGGGACCCACCAAGAGACCCAGTACTTC. Its protein product is CASSAPGTHQETQYF. The V gene is TRBV2, the J gene TRBJ2-5; D may match TRBD1 or TRBD2 (5 bases each). CDR1 and CDR2 (germline): SNHLY, FYNNEI. The CDR3 is made up of 15 amino acids. Trimming removed 4 bases from V and 0 bases from J, with 12 bases in between. Full variable domain (missing parts from reference TRBV2 and TRBJ2-5): EPEVTQTPSHQVTQMGQEVILRCVPISNHLYFYWYRQILGQKVEFLVSFYNNEISEKSEIFDDQFSVERPDGSNFTLKIRSTKLEDSAMYFCASSAPGTHQETQYFGPGTRLLVL.